The clone carrying this T cell receptor beta chain was detected a few times. The data were obtained in a study of CD8 T cells in Susac syndrome. The authors reverse transcribed roughly 0.5 to 1 ug RNA with random hexamers. TCRdb analysed the immunoSEQ multiplex PCR reads with MiXCR anew, one entry per CDR3 protein. The sample carries 51,000 or so distinct CDR3 sequences, roughly 93% recorded once. V gave up 3 bases and J gave up 6 bases, with 6 bases separating them. The CDR3 spans 12 residues. This clonotype originated in a human donor in good health. V and J are TRBV12-3 or TRBV12-4 and TRBJ2-1; D ambiguous. Material for sequencing was CD8+ T cells from PBMCs. This CDR3 reads CASSLSGNEQFF. The CDR3 DNA reads TGTGCCAGCAGTTTGAGTGGCAATGAGCAGTTCTTC.